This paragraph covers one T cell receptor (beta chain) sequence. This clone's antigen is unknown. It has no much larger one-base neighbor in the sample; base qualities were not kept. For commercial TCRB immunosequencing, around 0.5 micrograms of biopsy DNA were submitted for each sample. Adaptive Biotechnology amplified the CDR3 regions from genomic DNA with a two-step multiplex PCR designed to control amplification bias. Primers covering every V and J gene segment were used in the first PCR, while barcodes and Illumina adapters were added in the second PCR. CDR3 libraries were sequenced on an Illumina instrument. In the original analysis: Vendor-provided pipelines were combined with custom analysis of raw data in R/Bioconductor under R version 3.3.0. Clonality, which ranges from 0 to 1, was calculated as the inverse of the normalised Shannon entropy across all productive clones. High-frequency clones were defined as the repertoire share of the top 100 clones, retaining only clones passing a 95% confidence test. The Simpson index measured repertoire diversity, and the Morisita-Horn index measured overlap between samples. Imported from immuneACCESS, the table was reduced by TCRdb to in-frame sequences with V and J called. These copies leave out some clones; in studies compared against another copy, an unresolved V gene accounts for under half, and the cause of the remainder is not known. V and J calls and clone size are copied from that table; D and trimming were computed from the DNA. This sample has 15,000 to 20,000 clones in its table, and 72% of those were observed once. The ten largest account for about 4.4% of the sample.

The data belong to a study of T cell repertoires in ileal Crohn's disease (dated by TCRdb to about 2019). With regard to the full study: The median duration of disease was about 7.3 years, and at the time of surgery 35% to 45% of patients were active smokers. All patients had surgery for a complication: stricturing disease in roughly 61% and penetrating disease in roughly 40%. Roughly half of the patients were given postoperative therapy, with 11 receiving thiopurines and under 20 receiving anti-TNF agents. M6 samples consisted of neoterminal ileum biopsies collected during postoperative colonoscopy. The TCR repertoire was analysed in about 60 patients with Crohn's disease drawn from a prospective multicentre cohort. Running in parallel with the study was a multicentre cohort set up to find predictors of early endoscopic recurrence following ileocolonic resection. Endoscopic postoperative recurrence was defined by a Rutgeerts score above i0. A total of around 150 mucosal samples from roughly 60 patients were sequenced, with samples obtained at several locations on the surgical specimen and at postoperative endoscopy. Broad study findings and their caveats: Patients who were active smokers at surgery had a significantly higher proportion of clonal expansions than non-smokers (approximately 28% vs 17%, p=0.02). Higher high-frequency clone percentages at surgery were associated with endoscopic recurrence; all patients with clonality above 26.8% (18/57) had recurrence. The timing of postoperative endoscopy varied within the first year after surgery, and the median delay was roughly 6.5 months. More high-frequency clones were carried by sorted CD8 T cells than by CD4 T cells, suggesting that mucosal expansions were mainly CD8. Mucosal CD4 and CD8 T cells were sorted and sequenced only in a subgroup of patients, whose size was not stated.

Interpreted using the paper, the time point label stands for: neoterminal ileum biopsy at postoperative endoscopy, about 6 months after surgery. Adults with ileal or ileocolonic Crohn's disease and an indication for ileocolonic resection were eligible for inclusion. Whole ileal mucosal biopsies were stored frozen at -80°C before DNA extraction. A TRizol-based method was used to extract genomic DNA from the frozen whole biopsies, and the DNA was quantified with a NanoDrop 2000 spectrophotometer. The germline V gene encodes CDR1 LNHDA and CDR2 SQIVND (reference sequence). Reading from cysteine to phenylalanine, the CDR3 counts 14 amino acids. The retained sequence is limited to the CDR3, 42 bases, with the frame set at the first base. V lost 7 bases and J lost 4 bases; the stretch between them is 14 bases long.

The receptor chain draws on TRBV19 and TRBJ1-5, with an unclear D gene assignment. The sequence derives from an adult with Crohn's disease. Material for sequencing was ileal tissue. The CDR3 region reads CASKTSRGNQPQHF. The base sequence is TGTGCCAGTAAAACGAGCCGGGGAAATCAGCCCCAGCATTTT.